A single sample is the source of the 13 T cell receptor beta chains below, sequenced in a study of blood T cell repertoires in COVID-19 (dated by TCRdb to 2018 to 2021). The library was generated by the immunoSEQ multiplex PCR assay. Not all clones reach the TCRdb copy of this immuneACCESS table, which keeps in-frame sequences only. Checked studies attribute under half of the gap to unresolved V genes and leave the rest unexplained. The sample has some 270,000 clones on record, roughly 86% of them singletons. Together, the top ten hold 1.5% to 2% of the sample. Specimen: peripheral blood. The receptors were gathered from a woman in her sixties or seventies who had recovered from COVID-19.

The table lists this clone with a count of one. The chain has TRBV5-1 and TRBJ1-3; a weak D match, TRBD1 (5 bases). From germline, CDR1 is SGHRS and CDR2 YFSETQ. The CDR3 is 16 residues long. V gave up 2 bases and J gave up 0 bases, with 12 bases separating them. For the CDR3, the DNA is TGCGCCAGCAGCTTCGGACACCCGACCTCTGGAAACACCATATATTTT. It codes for CASSFGHPTSGNTIYF.

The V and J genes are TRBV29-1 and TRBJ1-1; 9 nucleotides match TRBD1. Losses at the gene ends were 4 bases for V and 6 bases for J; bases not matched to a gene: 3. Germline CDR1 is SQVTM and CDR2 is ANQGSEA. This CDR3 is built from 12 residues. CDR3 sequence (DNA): TGCAGCGTTGGGACAGGGGTTGCTGAAGCTTTCTTT. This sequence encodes CSVGTGVAEAFF.

In DNA, the CDR3 is TGTGCCAGCAGCCCCCAGGGATCCGGAAACACCATATATTTT. Translated, it gives CASSPQGSGNTIYF. This rearrangement joins TRBV11-3 to TRBJ1-3; a possible D gene is TRBD1 (5 bases). The CDR3 length is 14 residues. Looked up from germline, CDR1 is SGHNT and CDR2 is YENEEA. V lost 5 bases and J 4 bases, leaving 12 bases between the germline ends.

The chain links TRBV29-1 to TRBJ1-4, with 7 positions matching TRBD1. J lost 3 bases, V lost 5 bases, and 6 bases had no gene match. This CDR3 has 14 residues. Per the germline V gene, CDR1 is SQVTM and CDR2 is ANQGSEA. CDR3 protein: CSVRSQGANEKLFF. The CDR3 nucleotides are TGCAGCGTTAGGAGTCAGGGGGCTAATGAAAAACTGTTTTTT.

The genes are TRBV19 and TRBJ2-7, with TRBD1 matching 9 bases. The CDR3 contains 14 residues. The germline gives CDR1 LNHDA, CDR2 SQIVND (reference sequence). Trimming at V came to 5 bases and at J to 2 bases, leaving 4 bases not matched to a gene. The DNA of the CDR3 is TGTGCCAGTAGTCCGGGACAGGGCACCTACGAGCAGTACTTC. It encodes CASSPGQGTYEQYF. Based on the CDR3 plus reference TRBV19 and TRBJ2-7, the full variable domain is DGGITQSPKYLFRKEGQNVTLSCEQNLNHDAMYWYRQDPGQGLRLIYYSQIVNDFQKGDIAEGYSVSREKKESFPLTVTSAQKNPTAFYLCASSPGQGTYEQYFGPGTRLTVT.

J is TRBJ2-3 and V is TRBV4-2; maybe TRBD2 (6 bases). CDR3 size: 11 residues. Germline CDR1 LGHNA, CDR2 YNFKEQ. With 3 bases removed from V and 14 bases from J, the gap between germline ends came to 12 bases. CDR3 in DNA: TGTGCCAGCAGCCAGGGGACTTTCTCGTATTTT. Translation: CASSQGTFSYF.

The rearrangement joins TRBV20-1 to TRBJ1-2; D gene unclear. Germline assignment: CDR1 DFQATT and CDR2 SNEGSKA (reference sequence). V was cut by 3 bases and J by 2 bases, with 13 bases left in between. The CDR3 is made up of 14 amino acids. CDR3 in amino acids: CSASPSRSNYGYTF. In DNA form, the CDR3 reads TGCAGTGCTAGTCCGAGTAGGAGCAACTATGGCTACACCTTC.

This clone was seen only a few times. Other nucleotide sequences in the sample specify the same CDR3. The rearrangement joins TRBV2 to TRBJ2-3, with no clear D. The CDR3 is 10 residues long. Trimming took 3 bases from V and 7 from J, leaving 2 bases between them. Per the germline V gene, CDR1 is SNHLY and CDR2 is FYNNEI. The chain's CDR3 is CASSDNTQYF. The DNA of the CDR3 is TGTGCCAGCAGTGATAATACGCAGTATTTT.

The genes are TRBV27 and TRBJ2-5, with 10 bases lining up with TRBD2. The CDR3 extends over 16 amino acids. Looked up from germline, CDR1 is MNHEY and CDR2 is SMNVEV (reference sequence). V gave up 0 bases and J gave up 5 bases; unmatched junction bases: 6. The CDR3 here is CASSLSGSGGFETQYF. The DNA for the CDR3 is TGTGCCAGCAGTTTATCTGGTAGCGGGGGGTTCGAGACCCAGTACTTC.

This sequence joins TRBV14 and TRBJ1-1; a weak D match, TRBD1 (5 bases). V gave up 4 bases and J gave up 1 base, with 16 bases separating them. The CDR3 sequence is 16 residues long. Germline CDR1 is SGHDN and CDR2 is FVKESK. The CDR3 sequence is CASSPKGRFKNTEAFF. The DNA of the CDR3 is TGTGCCAGCAGCCCAAAGGGGCGGTTCAAGAACACTGAAGCTTTCTTT. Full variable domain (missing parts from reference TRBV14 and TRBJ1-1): EAGVTQFPSHSVIEKGQTVTLRCDPISGHDNLYWYRRVMGKEIKFLLHFVKESKQDESGMPNNRFLAERTGGTYSTLKVQPAELEDSGVYFCASSPKGRFKNTEAFFGQGTRLTVV.

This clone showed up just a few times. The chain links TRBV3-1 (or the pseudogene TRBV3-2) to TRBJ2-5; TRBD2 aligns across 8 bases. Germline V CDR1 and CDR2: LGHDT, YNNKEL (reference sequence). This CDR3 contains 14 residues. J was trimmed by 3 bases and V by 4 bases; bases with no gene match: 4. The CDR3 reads CASSPWTSKETQYF. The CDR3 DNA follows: TGTGCCAGCAGCCCCTGGACTAGCAAAGAGACCCAGTACTTC.

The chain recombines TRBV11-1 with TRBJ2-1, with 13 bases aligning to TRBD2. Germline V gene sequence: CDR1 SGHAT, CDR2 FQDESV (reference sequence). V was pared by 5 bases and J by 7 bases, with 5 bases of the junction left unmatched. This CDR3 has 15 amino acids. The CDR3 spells CASSATSGGANEQFF. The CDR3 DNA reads TGTGCCAGCAGCGCCACTAGCGGGGGGGCAAATGAGCAGTTCTTC.

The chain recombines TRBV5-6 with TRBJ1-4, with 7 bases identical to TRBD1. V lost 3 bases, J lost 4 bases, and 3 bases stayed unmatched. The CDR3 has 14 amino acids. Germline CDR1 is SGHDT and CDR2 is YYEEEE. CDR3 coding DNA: TGTGCCAGCAGCTCAGGGGGATTTAATGAAAAACTGTTTTTT. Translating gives CASSSGGFNEKLFF.